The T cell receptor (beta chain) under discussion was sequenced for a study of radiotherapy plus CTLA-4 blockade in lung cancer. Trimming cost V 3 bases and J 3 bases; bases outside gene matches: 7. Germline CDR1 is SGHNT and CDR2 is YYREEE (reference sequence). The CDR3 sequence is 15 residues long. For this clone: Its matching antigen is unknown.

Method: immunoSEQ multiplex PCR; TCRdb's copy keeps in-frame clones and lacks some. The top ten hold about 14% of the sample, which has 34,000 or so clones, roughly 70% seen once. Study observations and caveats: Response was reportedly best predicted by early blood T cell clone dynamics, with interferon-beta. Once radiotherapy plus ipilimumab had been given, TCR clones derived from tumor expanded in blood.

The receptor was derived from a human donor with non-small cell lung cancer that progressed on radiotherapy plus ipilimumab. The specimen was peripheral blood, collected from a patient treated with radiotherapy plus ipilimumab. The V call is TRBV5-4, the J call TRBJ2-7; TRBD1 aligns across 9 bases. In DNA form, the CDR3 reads TGTGCCAGCAGCTCTTACCGGGACAGGGACTACGAGCAGTACTTC. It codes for CASSSYRDRDYEQYF.